The clone carrying this TCR beta chain was picked up a small number of times. This CDR3 region has 15 residues. CDR1 is MNHNY, CDR2 SVGAGI, per germline (reference sequence). V was cut by 10 bases and J by 0 bases, with 16 bases left in between. Measured with immunoSEQ multiplex PCR; TCRdb has only the in-frame clones, and not every one. The table has 100,000 to 150,000 clones, roughly 90% seen once. This entry comes from a study of cytomegalovirus exposure and HLA in healthy donors. Study-level information: The roughly 130 validation repertoires used the same platform as the approximately 700 first-cohort repertoires (as reported by a later analysis).

This receptor was taken from a young man in good health and CMV-seronegative. The sample comprised PBMCs. This rearrangement joins TRBV6-6 to TRBJ1-5, with D unresolved. As DNA, the CDR3 is TGTGCCACCCAAGCTGCATACTATAGCAATCAGCCCCAGCATTTT. Translating it yields CATQAAYYSNQPQHF.